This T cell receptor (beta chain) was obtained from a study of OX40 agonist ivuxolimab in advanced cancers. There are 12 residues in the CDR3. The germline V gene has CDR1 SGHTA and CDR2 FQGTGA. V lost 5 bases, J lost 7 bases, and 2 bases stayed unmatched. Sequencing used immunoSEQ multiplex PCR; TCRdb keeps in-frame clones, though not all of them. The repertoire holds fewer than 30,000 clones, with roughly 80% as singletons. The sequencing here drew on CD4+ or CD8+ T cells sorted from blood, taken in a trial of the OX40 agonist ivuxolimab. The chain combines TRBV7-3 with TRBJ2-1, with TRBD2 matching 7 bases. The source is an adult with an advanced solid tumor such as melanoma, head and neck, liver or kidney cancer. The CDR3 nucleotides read TGTGCCAGCAGCCCCGGGGGGAATGAGCAGTTCTTC. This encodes CASSPGGNEQFF.